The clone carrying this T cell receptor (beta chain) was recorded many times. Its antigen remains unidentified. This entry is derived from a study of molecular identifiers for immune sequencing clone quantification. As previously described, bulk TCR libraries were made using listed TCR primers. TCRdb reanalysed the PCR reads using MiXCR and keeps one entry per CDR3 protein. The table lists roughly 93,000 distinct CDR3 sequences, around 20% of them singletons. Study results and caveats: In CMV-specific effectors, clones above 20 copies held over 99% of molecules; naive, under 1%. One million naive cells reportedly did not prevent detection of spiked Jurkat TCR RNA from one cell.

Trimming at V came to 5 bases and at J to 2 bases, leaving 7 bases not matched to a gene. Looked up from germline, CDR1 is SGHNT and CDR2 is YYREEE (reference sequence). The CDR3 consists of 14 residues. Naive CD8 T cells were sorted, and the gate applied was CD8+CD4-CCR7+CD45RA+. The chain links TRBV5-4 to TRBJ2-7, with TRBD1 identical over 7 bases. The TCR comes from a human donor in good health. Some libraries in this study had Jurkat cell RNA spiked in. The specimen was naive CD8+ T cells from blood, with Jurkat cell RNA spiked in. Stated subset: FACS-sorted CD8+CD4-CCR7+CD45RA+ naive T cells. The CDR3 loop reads CASSSRDRTYEQYF. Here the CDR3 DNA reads TGTGCCAGCAGTTCCCGGGACAGAACCTACGAGCAGTACTTC.